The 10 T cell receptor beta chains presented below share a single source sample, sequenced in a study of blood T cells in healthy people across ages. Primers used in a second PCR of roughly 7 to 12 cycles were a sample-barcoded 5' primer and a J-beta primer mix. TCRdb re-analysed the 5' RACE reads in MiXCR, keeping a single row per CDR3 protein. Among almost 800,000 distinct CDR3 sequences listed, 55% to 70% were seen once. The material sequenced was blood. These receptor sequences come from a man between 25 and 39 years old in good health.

The chain's CDR3 is CASSRGISYEQYF. In nucleotides, the CDR3 is TGCGCCAGCAGCCGAGGAATCTCCTACGAGCAGTACTTC. The chain uses TRBV4-1 and TRBJ2-7; D ambiguous. The CDR3 spans 13 residues. Trimming cost V 4 bases and J 0 bases, with 7 bases left between them. Germline V gives CDR1 MGHRA, CDR2 YSYEKL.

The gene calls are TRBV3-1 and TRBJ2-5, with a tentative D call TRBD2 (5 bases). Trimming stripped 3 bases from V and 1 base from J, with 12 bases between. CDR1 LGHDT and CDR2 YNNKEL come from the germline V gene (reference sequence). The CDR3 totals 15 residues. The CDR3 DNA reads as TGTGCCAGCAGCCAGCCTCTAGCCCCCCAAGAGACCCAGTACTTC. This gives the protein CASSQPLAPQETQYF.

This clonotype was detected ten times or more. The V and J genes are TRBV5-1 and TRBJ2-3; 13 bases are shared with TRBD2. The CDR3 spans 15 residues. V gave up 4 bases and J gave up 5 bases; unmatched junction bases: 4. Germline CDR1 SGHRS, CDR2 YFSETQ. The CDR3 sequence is CASSAGLAGIDTQYF. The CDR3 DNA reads TGCGCCAGCAGCGCGGGACTAGCGGGGATAGATACGCAGTATTTT.

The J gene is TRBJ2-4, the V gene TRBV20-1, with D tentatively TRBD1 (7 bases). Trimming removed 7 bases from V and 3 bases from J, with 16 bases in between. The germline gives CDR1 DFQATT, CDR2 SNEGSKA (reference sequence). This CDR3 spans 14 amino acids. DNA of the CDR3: TGCAGTGTTCCAAGGCAGGGGGGCAAAAACATTCAGTACTTC. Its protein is CSVPRQGGKNIQYF.

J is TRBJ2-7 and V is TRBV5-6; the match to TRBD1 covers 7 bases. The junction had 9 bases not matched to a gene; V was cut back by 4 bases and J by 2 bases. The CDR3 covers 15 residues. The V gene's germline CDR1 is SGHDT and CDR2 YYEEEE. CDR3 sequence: CASSPWDRSTYEQYF. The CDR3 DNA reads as TGTGCCAGCAGCCCCTGGGACAGATCCACCTACGAGCAGTACTTC. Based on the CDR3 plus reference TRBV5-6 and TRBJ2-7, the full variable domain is DAGVTQSPTHLIKTRGQQVTLRCSPKSGHDTVSWYQQALGQGPQFIFQYYEEEERQRGNFPDRFSGHQFPNYSSELNVNALLLGDSALYLCASSPWDRSTYEQYFGPGTRLTVT.

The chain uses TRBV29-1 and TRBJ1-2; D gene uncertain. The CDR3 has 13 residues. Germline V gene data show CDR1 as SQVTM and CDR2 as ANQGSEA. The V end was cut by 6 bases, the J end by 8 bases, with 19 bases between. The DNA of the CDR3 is TGCAGCGTCGAATCCGGACGGATACGGGGCTACACCTTC. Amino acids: CSVESGRIRGYTF.

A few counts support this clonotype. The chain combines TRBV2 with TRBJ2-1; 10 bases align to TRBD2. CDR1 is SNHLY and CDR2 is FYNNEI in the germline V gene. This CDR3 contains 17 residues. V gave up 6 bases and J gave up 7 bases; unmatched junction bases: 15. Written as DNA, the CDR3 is TGTGCCAGCAGCTACACTAGAAAGCGGGGGGGCCTTAATGAGCAGTTCTTC. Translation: CASSYTRKRGGLNEQFF.

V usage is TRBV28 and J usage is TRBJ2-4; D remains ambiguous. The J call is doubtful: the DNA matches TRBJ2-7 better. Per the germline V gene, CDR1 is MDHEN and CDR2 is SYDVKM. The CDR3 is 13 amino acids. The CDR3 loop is CATDRTSSYEQYF. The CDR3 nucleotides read TGTGCCACTGACCGGACGAGCTCCTACGAGCAGTACTTC.

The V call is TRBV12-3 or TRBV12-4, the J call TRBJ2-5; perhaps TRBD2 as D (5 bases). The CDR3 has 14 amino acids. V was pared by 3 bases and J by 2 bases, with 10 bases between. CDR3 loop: CASSLRDYQETQYF. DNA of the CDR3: TGTGCCAGCAGTTTGCGAGACTATCAAGAGACCCAGTACTTC.

In DNA, the CDR3 is TGTGCCAGCAGTGATTGGGATGGGAATCAGCCCCAGCATTTT. It translates to CASSDWDGNQPQHF. This rearrangement joins TRBV6-1 to TRBJ1-5; D uncertain. Germline V gene lookup returns CDR1 MNHNS and CDR2 SASEGT. V was pared by 3 bases and J by 4 bases, with 10 bases between. The CDR3 is made up of 14 amino acids.